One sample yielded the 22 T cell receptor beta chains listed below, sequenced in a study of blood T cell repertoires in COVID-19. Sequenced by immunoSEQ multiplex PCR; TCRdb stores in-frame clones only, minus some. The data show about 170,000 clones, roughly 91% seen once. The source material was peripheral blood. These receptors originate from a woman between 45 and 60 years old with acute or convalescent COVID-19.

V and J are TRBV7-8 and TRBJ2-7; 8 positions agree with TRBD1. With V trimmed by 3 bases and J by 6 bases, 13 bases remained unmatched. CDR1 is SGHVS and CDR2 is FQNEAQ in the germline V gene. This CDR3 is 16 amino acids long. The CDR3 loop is CASSFVDRGTGSEQYF. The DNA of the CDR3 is TGTGCCAGCAGCTTTGTAGACAGGGGAACGGGATCCGAGCAGTACTTC.

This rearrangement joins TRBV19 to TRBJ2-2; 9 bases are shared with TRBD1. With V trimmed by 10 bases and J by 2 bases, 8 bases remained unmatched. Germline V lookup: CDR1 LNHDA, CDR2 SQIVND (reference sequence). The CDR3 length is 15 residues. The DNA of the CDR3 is TGTGCCACGGGGGACAGGGCCATAAACACCGGGGAGCTGTTTTTT. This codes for CATGDRAINTGELFF.

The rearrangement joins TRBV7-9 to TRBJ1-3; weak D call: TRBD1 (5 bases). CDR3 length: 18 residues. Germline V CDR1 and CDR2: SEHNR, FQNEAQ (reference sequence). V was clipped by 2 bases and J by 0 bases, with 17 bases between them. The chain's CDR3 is CASSLRGHKTDSGNTIYF. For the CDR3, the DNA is TGTGCCAGCAGCTTAAGAGGACATAAGACCGACTCTGGAAACACCATATATTTT.

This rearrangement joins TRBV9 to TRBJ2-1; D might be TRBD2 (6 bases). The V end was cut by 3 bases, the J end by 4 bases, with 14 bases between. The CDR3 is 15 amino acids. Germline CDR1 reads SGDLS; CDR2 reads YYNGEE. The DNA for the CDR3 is TGTGCCAGCAGCGCAACCGGGACTCCGTACAATGAGCAGTTCTTC. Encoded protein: CASSATGTPYNEQFF.

The CDR3 coding sequence is TGTGCCAGCAGTGAACTTCTAGGACAGGGACTCTATGGCTACACCTTC. Its translation: CASSELLGQGLYGYTF. The rearrangement joins TRBV6-1 to TRBJ1-2; 8 bases agree with TRBD1. V shed 2 bases, J shed 4 bases, and the junction held 9 bases outside the gene matches. The CDR3 contains 16 residues. In germline, CDR1 is MNHNS, CDR2 SASEGT.

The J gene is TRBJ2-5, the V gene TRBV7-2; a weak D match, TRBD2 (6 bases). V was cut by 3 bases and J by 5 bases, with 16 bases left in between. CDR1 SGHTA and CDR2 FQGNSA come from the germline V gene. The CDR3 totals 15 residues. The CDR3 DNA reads TGTGCCAGCAGCTTGGATTCGGGAGCGGAGGAGACCCAGTACTTC. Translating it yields CASSLDSGAEETQYF.

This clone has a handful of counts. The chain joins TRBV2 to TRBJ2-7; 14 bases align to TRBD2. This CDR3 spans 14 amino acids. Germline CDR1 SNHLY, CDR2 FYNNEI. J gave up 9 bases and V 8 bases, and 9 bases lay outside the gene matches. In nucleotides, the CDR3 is TGTGCCAGCCGGGGCGGACTAGCGGGAGGTGTGCAGTACTTC. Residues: CASRGGLAGGVQYF.

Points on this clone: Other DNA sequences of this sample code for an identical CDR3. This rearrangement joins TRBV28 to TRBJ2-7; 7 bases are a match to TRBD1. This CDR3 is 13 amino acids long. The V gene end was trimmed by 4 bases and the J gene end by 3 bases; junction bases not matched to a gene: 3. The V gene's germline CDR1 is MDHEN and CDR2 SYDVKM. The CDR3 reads CASSSGQNYEQYF. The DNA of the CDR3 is TGTGCCAGCAGTTCGGGACAGAACTACGAGCAGTACTTC.

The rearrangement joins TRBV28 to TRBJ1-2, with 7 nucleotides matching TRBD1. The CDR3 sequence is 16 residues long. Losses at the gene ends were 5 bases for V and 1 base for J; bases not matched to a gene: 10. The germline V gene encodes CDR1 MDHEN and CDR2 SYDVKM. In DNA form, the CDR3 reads TGTGCCAGCAGTATCCGGGACAGTTTTTTTAACTATGGCTACACCTTC. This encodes CASSIRDSFFNYGYTF.

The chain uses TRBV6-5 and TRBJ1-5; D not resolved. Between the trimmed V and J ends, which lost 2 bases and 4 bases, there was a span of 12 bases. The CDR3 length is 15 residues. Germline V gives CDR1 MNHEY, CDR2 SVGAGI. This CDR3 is CASSYSSLTNQPQHF. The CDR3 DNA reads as TGTGCCAGCAGTTACAGTAGTCTAACTAATCAGCCCCAGCATTTT.

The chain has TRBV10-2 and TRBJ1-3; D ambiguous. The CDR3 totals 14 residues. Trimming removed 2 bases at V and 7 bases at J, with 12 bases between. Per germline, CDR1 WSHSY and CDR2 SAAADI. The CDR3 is CASSERPGGNTIYF. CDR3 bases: TGCGCCAGCAGTGAGCGGCCGGGAGGGAACACCATATATTTT.

The CDR3 loop reads CASSPPGGSGYTF. CDR3 in DNA: TGTGCCAGCAGCCCCCCAGGGGGCAGTGGCTACACCTTC. The chain combines TRBV7-9 with TRBJ1-2, with TRBD1 matching 8 bases. The J segment lost 7 bases and the V segment lost 5 bases, leaving 6 bases of the junction unmatched. Germline V gives CDR1 SEHNR, CDR2 FQNEAQ (reference sequence). This CDR3 comprises 13 residues.

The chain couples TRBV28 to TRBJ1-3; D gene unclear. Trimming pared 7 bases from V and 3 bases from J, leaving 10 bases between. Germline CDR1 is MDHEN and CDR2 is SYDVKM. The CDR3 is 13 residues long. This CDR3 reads CASTNGRGNTIYF. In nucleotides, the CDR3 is TGTGCCAGCACAAATGGGCGTGGAAACACCATATATTTT.

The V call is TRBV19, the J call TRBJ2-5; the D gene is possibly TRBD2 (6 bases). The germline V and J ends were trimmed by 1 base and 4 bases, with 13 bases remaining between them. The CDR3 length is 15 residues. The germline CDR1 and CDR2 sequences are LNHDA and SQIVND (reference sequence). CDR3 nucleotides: TGTGCCAGTAGTATAGTGGGGGGAGGAAGAGAGACCCAGTACTTC. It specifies CASSIVGGGRETQYF.

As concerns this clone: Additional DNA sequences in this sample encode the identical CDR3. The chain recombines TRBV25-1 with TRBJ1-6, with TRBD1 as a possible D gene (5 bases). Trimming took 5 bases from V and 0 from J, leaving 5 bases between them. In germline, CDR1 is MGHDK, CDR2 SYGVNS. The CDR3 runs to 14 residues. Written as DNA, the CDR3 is TGTGCCAGCAGTAGGGGCTCCTATAATTCACCCCTCCACTTT. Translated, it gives CASSRGSYNSPLHF.

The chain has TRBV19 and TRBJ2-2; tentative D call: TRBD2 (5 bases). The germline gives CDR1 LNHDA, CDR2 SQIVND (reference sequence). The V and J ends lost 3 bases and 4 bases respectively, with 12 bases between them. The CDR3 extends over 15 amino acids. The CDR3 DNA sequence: TGTGCCAGTAGTATTCCCGGGGTGGGCACCGGGGAGCTGTTTTTT. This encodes CASSIPGVGTGELFF.

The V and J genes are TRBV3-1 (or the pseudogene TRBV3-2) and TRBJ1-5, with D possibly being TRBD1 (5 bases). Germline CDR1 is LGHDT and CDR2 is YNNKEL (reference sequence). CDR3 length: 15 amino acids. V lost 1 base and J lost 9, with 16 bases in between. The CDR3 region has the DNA TGTGCCAGCAGCCAAGGGGATGGGGCCGCAGGGCCCCAGCATTTT. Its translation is CASSQGDGAAGPQHF.

CDR3 region: CASSFGGGYGYTF. The CDR3, as DNA: TGTGCCAGCAGCTTTGGGGGCGGCTATGGCTACACCTTC. The chain has TRBV7-3 and TRBJ1-2, with D possibly being TRBD1 (6 bases). V gave up 3 bases and J gave up 4 bases, with 9 bases separating them. Germline V gene data show CDR1 as SGHTA and CDR2 as FQGTGA. This CDR3 has 13 amino acids.

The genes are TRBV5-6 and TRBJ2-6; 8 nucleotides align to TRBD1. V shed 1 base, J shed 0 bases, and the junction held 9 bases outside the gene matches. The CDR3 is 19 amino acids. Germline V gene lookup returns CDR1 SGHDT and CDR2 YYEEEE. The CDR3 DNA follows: TGTGCCAGCAGCTTGTTCCGGGGGACAGGAGCCTCTGGGGCCAACGTCCTGACTTTC. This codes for CASSLFRGTGASGANVLTF.

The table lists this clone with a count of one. The CDR3 spells CASSQDRGYTIYF. In DNA form, the CDR3 reads TGTGCCAGCAGCCAAGATCGGGGGTACACCATATATTTT. This rearrangement joins TRBV3-1 (or the pseudogene TRBV3-2) to TRBJ1-3; D possibly corresponds to TRBD1 (5 bases). Trimming left V 0 bases short and J 8 bases short, with 8 bases between. The CDR3 runs to 13 residues. Germline V lookup: CDR1 LGHDT, CDR2 YNNKEL (reference sequence).

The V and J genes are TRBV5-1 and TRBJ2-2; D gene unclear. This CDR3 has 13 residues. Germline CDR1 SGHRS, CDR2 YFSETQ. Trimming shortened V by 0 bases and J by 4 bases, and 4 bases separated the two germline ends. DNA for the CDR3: TGCGCCAGCAGCTTGGACGGCACCGGGGAGCTGTTTTTT. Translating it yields CASSLDGTGELFF.

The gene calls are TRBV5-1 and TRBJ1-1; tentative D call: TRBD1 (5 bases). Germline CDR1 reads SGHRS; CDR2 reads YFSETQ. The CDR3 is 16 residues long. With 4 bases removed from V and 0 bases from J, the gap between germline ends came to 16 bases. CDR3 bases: TGCGCCAGCAGCCTGGAGACAGTTCAATTGAACACTGAAGCTTTCTTT. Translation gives CASSLETVQLNTEAFF.